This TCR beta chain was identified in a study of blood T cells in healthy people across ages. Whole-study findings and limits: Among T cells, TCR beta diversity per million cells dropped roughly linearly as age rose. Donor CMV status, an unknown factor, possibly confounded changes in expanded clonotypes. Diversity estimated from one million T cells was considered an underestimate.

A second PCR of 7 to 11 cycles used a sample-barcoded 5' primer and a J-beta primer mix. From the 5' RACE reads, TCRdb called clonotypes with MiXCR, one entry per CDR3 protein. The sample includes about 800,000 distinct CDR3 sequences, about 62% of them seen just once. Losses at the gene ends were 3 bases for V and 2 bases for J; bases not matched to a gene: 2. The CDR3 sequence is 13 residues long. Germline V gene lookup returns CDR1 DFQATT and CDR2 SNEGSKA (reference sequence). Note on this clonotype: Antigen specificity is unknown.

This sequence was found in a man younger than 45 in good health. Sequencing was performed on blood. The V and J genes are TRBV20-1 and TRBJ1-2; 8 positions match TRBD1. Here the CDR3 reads CSARDRVNYGYTF. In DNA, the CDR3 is TGCAGTGCTAGGGACAGGGTGAACTATGGCTACACCTTC.